Following are 21 T cell receptor beta chains from one sample sequenced in a study of blood T cell repertoires in COVID-19. Some clones are missing from TCRdb's copy, which holds only in-frame ones; the method was immunoSEQ multiplex PCR. Of about 270,000 clones in the sample, more than 75% were seen once. Sequenced input: peripheral blood. All receptors come from a man aged 40-49 years with active or convalescent COVID-19.

This clone appeared once. This chain connects TRBV28 to TRBJ1-2, with no clear D. The CDR3 runs to 15 residues. Germline CDR1 MDHEN, CDR2 SYDVKM. The V gene lost 8 bases and the J gene lost 0 bases, with 16 bases spanning the gap. CDR3 in DNA: TGTGCCAGCCGGCGGGGAGGGAACACTAACTATGGCTACACCTTC. As protein: CASRRGGNTNYGYTF.

The rearrangement uses TRBV7-3 and TRBJ2-1, with D perhaps TRBD1 (5 bases). Germline CDR1 reads SGHTA; CDR2 reads FQGTGA. The CDR3 has 13 amino acids. V was cut by 6 bases and J by 8 bases, with 14 bases left in between. CDR3 in DNA: TGTGCCAGCAGTTTAGGGGCAGAGTATGAGCAGTTCTTC. This codes for CASSLGAEYEQFF.

V usage is TRBV13 and J usage is TRBJ2-3; TRBD2 agrees at 10 bases. With V trimmed by 2 bases and J by 3 bases, 11 bases remained unmatched. Germline V gene sequence: CDR1 PRHDT, CDR2 FYEKMQ (reference sequence). This CDR3 spans 18 amino acids. For the CDR3, the DNA is TGTGCCAGCAGCTTAAATGTAGCGGGAGGATTCCGGACAGATACGCAGTATTTT. As protein: CASSLNVAGGFRTDTQYF.

This rearrangement joins TRBV27 to TRBJ2-1; TRBD1 might be the D (6 bases). V dropped 5 bases and J dropped 4 bases, with 9 bases sitting between them. Germline V gene lookup returns CDR1 MNHEY and CDR2 SMNVEV (reference sequence). The CDR3 is made up of 13 amino acids. The DNA of the CDR3 is TGTGCCAGCAGTCCACAGGGTTACAATGAGCAGTTCTTC. Its translation is CASSPQGYNEQFF.

J is TRBJ1-2 and V is TRBV5-5; the D gene is possibly TRBD1 (5 bases). Between the trimmed V and J ends, which lost 0 bases and 8 bases, there was a span of 8 bases. From germline, CDR1 is SGHKS and CDR2 YYEKEE (reference sequence). The CDR3 consists of 12 residues. The DNA of the CDR3 is TGTGCCAGCAGCTTGGGGTGGGGCGGCTACACCTTC. Amino acid sequence: CASSLGWGGYTF.

The chain carries TRBV19 and TRBJ2-7, with 9 bases lining up with TRBD1. The germline V gene encodes CDR1 LNHDA and CDR2 SQIVND (reference sequence). This CDR3 has 13 residues. V was pared by 7 bases and J by 4 bases, with 5 bases of the junction left unmatched. In DNA form, the CDR3 reads TGTGCCAGTAAAATGACAGGGGGGTACGAGCAGTACTTC. It specifies CASKMTGGYEQYF.

The chain has TRBV3-1 (or the pseudogene TRBV3-2) and TRBJ1-4, with 9 bases matching TRBD1. CDR3 length: 15 residues. V was clipped by 4 bases and J by 7 bases; unmatched bases: 7. Germline CDR1 reads LGHDT; CDR2 reads YNNKEL (reference sequence). CDR3 nucleotide sequence: TGTGCCAGCAGCCGGGACAGGGCGTTCCGTGAAAAACTGTTTTTT. Its protein product is CASSRDRAFREKLFF.

The V call is TRBV7-6, the J call TRBJ1-4, with TRBD1 matching over 9 bases. CDR1 SGHVS and CDR2 FNYEAQ come from the germline V gene. The CDR3 spans 16 residues. Losses at the gene ends were 4 bases for V and 8 bases for J; bases not matched to a gene: 11. CDR3: CASSSASGTGMEKLFF. CDR3 sequence (DNA): TGTGCCAGCAGCTCAGCCTCCGGGACAGGGATGGAAAAACTGTTTTTT.

This sequence joins TRBV21-1 and TRBJ2-5; the table names TRBD1, a call not compared with the DNA. TRBV21-1 corresponds to a pseudogene. CDR3 length equals 17 residues. CDR3 region: CASSNRRRDSIQETQYF. CDR3 DNA: TGTGCCAGCAGCAATCGTAGAAGGGACAGCATTCAAGAGACCCAGTACTTC.

CDR3 sequence (DNA): TGTGCCAGCAGTTTACAGGACAATCAGCCCCAGCATTTT. This encodes CASSLQDNQPQHF. This chain uses TRBV12-3 or TRBV12-4 with TRBJ1-5; D not resolved. V was cut by 2 bases and J by 3 bases, with 5 bases left in between. The CDR3 is made up of 13 amino acids.

The chain links TRBV5-1 to TRBJ2-5; 9 nucleotides align to TRBD1. Losses at the gene ends were 4 bases for V and 2 bases for J; bases not matched to a gene: 6. The CDR3 is 15 residues long. Germline CDR1 SGHRS, CDR2 YFSETQ. CDR3 nucleotides: TGCGCCAGCAGCCACGGGACAGGGCCACAAGAGACCCAGTACTTC. Its protein product is CASSHGTGPQETQYF.

This clone was detected only a few times. The chain joins TRBV30 to TRBJ1-2, with 8 bases matching TRBD1. V trimming: 7 bases; J trimming: 8 bases; junction bases outside the gene matches: 9. The germline CDR1 and CDR2 sequences are GTSNPN and SVGIG (reference sequence). The CDR3 covers 12 residues. The CDR3 DNA reads as TGTGCCTCCCAGGGGGCGGGTTACGGCTACACCTTC. Translated: CASQGAGYGYTF.

A single count supports this clone. The gene calls are TRBV11-1 and TRBJ2-7; 8 bases match TRBD2. The V and J ends lost 5 bases and 0 bases, in that order; junction bases with no gene match: 6. This CDR3 spans 15 amino acids. Germline CDR1 is SGHAT and CDR2 is FQDESV (reference sequence). This CDR3 reads CASSLGGGSSYEQYF. The CDR3 DNA reads as TGTGCCAGCAGCCTGGGCGGGGGGAGCTCCTACGAGCAGTACTTC.

This clone was recorded many times. One end of the junction does not line up with germline, which may come from a read error. The chain is built from TRBV7-7 and TRBJ2-1; TRBD2 matches 14 bases. Germline CDR1 is SSHAT and CDR2 is FNYEAQ (reference sequence). The CDR3 is made up of 20 amino acids. The CDR3 DNA follows: TGTGCTAGCAGCTTAGACCCTCCGGGACTAGCGGGAGAGGGGAGGGGTGAGCAGTTCTTC. Translated, it gives CASSLDPPGLAGEGRGEQFF.

V gene TRBV6-5 combines with J gene TRBJ1-5, with 7 positions matching TRBD1. The trim removed 7 bases at V and 5 bases at J, leaving 5 bases unmatched. Per germline, CDR1 MNHEY and CDR2 SVGAGI. The length of the CDR3 is 13 residues. The CDR3 spells CASTRQGHQPQHF. In DNA form, the CDR3 reads TGTGCCAGCACTCGACAGGGCCATCAGCCCCAGCATTTT.

The gene calls are TRBV28 and TRBJ2-7; 9 bases agree with TRBD1. The CDR3 loop spans 15 amino acids. From germline, CDR1 is MDHEN and CDR2 SYDVKM. Trimming took 4 bases from V and 5 from J; bases not matched to a gene: 9. The CDR3 loop reads CASSYGDRESHEQYF. For the CDR3, the DNA is TGTGCCAGCAGTTATGGGGACAGGGAATCCCACGAGCAGTACTTC.

The J gene is TRBJ1-5, the V gene TRBV6-5, with no clear D. This CDR3 is 14 amino acids long. Germline V CDR1 and CDR2: MNHEY, SVGAGI. The V end lost 7 bases, the J end lost 5 bases, and 15 bases lay between the germline ends. CDR3 nucleotides: TGTGCCAGCAATCCGGTGGGCCACCATCAGCCCCAGCATTTT. Translation: CASNPVGHHQPQHF.

This clone showed up just a few times. The CDR3 reads CATSDASSVLNQPQHF. CDR3 in DNA: TGTGCCACCAGTGACGCTAGCTCGGTTCTCAATCAGCCCCAGCATTTT. This sequence joins TRBV24-1 and TRBJ1-5, with D hard to call. The CDR3 totals 16 residues. V lost 4 bases and J lost 3, with 15 bases in between. Germline V gives CDR1 KGHDR, CDR2 SFDVKD.

V gene TRBV18 combines with J gene TRBJ2-3; perhaps TRBD1 as D (6 bases). V was cut by 6 bases and J by 5 bases, with 12 bases left in between. Germline values: CDR1 KGHSH, CDR2 LQKENI. This CDR3 comprises 13 residues. In DNA form, the CDR3 reads TGTGCCAGCTCGCGGACAGTTGGAGATACGCAGTATTTT. It codes for CASSRTVGDTQYF. Complete variable domain (other parts from reference TRBV18 and TRBJ2-3): NAGVMQNPRHLVRRRGQEARLRCSPMKGHSHVYWYRQLPEEGLKFMVYLQKENIIDESGMPKERFSAEFPKEGPSILRIQQVVRGDSAAYFCASSRTVGDTQYFGPGTRLTVL.

The chain combines TRBV30 with TRBJ1-4, with D hard to call. This CDR3 contains 13 residues. Germline V gene sequence: CDR1 GTSNPN, CDR2 SVGIG (reference sequence). Trimming took off 2 bases at V and 5 bases at J, with 9 bases between the two ends. CDR3 sequence reads: CAWSRGPNEKLFF. CDR3 DNA: TGTGCCTGGAGTAGAGGGCCGAATGAAAAACTGTTTTTT.

The V and J genes are TRBV10-3 and TRBJ2-7; 8 bases are a match to TRBD2. CDR1 ENHRY and CDR2 SYGVKD come from the germline V gene. The J segment lost 6 bases and the V segment lost 0 bases, leaving 4 bases of the junction unmatched. The CDR3 consists of 14 residues. CDR3 DNA: TGTGCCATCAGTGAGTCATCGCGGGAGGCCGAGCAGTACTTC. Residues: CAISESSREAEQYF.